The clone carrying this T cell receptor (beta chain) was observed a handful of times. Its antigen is currently unknown. The authors ran a second PCR of about 7 to 11 cycles using a sample-barcoded 5' primer and a J-beta primer mix. TCRdb re-analysed the 5' RACE reads in MiXCR, keeping a single row per CDR3 protein. Here the sample spans around 320,000 distinct CDR3 sequences, around 27% being singletons. This sample is part of a study of blood T cells in healthy people across ages. Findings of the study overall: Diversity estimated from one million T cells was considered an underestimate.

CDR1 is WSHSY, CDR2 SAAADI, per germline. CDR3 length: 16 residues. V was pared by 0 bases and J by 4 bases, with 16 bases between. The V gene is TRBV10-2, the J gene TRBJ2-7; tentative D call: TRBD1 (5 bases). Sequencing was done on a sample of blood. The TCR originated in a woman in her 70s in good health. Here the CDR3 reads CASSESQGVGNYEQYF. The CDR3 DNA is TGCGCCAGCAGTGAGTCGCAAGGGGTGGGGAATTACGAGCAGTACTTC.